One sample yielded the 30 T cell receptor beta chains listed below, sequenced in a study of blood T cell repertoires in COVID-19. Produced via immunoSEQ multiplex PCR; TCRdb's table is partial and in-frame only. The sample consists of 150,000 to 200,000 clones, roughly 85% of them appearing once. The specimen sequenced was PBMCs or T cells enriched from blood (not recorded which). These receptors were obtained from a woman aged 18-29 years who had recovered from COVID-19.

This chain uses TRBV6-1 with TRBJ1-2; 9 bases fit TRBD1. CDR3 length: 14 amino acids. The V gene end was trimmed by 3 bases and the J gene end by 3 bases; junction bases not matched to a gene: 2. CDR1 and CDR2 (germline): MNHNS, SASEGT. The CDR3 here is CASSDDRGYYGYTF. The CDR3 coding sequence is TGTGCCAGCAGTGATGACAGGGGGTACTATGGCTACACCTTC.

V is TRBV28 and J is TRBJ2-7, with a weak D call TRBD2 (6 bases). Trimming removed 8 bases from V and 2 bases from J, with 16 bases in between. Germline V gives CDR1 MDHEN, CDR2 SYDVKM. This CDR3 has 14 residues. CDR3 in DNA: TGTGCCAGCTCCCCGCCGCGGGGTACCTACGAGCAGTACTTC. Its protein product is CASSPPRGTYEQYF.

This clone was recorded only once. The rearrangement joins TRBV28 to TRBJ2-3; no clear D gene. In germline, CDR1 is MDHEN, CDR2 SYDVKM. There are 18 residues in the CDR3. V was trimmed by 2 bases and J by 2 bases, leaving 20 bases between them. Here the CDR3 reads CASSLPPLGTRVTDTQYF. The CDR3 nucleotides read TGTGCCAGCAGTTTACCCCCCCTAGGAACTCGGGTCACAGATACGCAGTATTTT.

This rearrangement joins TRBV25-1 to TRBJ2-1; 8 positions match TRBD1. The germline CDR1 and CDR2 sequences are MGHDK and SYGVNS. V lost 10 bases to trimming and J lost 7 bases; unmatched junction nucleotides: 15. This CDR3 spans 15 amino acids. As DNA, the CDR3 is TGTGCCACCCGAAAGAGCGCAGGGGGCTTAAATGAGCAGTTCTTC. Protein product: CATRKSAGGLNEQFF.

The genes are TRBV7-2 and TRBJ2-7; D not certain. Germline CDR1 SGHTA, CDR2 FQGNSA. The CDR3 is made up of 13 amino acids. Trimming left V 2 bases short and J 4 bases short, with 9 bases between. CDR3 residues: CASSLYAVYEQYF. DNA for the CDR3: TGTGCCAGCAGCTTATATGCGGTATACGAGCAGTACTTC.

On this clone itself: This clone may be a read error of a much larger clone one base away. The chain combines TRBV2 with TRBJ1-1, with 7 positions matching TRBD1. The CDR3 has 13 residues. V lost 6 bases to trimming and J lost 2 bases; unmatched junction nucleotides: 3. The germline gives CDR1 SNHLY, CDR2 FYNNEI. The CDR3 reads CASSGDSNTEAFF. In DNA form, the CDR3 reads TGTGCCAGCAGCGGGGACAGCAACACTGAAGCTTTCTTT.

The chain joins TRBV28 to TRBJ2-3, with D unresolved. Germline V gene lookup returns CDR1 MDHEN and CDR2 SYDVKM. V dropped 4 bases and J dropped 3 bases, with 14 bases sitting between them. The CDR3 extends over 15 amino acids. CDR3 residues: CASSYSVAWTDTQYF. CDR3 nucleotide sequence: TGTGCCAGCAGTTACAGTGTTGCGTGGACAGATACGCAGTATTTT.

The CDR3 DNA reads as TGCGCCAGCAGCCAAGATCGGTGGTTGGCCTACGAGCAGTACTTC. This translates into CASSQDRWLAYEQYF. This rearrangement joins TRBV4-3 to TRBJ2-7; D is undetermined. The CDR3 extends over 15 amino acids. The ends were cut back, 0 bases at V and 2 bases at J, with 11 bases in the middle. Germline CDR1 and CDR2: LGHNA and YSLEER.

The chain links TRBV5-6 to TRBJ2-1, with 8 bases that match TRBD2. CDR3 length: 17 residues. Germline lookup yields CDR1 SGHDT and CDR2 YYEEEE. The trim removed 1 base at V and 4 bases at J, leaving 10 bases unmatched. This CDR3 reads CASSLRLREGPYNEQFF. The CDR3 DNA follows: TGTGCCAGCAGCTTGCGGCTACGGGAGGGTCCATACAATGAGCAGTTCTTC.

The chain carries TRBV13 and TRBJ1-2, with D possibly TRBD1 on 6 matching bases. Germline V lookup: CDR1 PRHDT, CDR2 FYEKMQ (reference sequence). Trimming stripped 4 bases from V and 5 bases from J, with 11 bases between. CDR3 length equals 13 residues. The CDR3, as DNA: TGTGCCAGCAGCTCCGGACAGCGGTATGGCTACACCTTC. This sequence encodes CASSSGQRYGYTF.

This clone appeared once. The rearrangement links TRBV9 to TRBJ2-1; a possible D gene is TRBD1 (6 bases). Per germline, CDR1 SGDLS and CDR2 YYNGEE. V lost 0 bases and J 8 bases, leaving 15 bases between the germline ends. This CDR3 has 15 residues. The CDR3 region is CASSVVPLKGDEQFF. The CDR3, as DNA: TGTGCCAGCAGCGTAGTACCACTCAAGGGGGATGAGCAGTTCTTC.

CDR3 in amino acids: CASSQEGTGQFGYTF. CDR3 bases: TGCGCCAGCAGCCAAGAAGGGACGGGACAGTTTGGCTACACCTTC. J is TRBJ1-2 and V is TRBV4-3, with 7 nucleotides matching TRBD1. The trim removed 0 bases at V and 7 bases at J, leaving 8 bases unmatched. The CDR3 runs to 15 residues. Germline V lookup: CDR1 LGHNA, CDR2 YSLEER.

The chain is built from TRBV25-1 and TRBJ2-7; D perhaps matches TRBD1 (5 bases). The germline gives CDR1 MGHDK, CDR2 SYGVNS. CDR3 length: 11 amino acids. V gave up 6 bases and J gave up 4 bases, with 7 bases separating them. The CDR3 DNA sequence: TGTGCCAGCAGCCAGGGATACGAGCAGTACTTC. Its translation: CASSQGYEQYF.

This chain links TRBV28 with TRBJ2-1; 7 bases are shared with TRBD2. Germline CDR1 is MDHEN and CDR2 is SYDVKM. The CDR3 extends over 17 amino acids. V lost 1 base, J lost 10 bases, and 16 bases stayed unmatched. The CDR3 region has the DNA TGTGCCAGCAGTTTATTAGGCCTAGCGGTTCGTCCCGTGGAGCAGTTCTTC. Translating it yields CASSLLGLAVRPVEQFF.

The chain employs TRBV11-2 and TRBJ1-4; 10 nucleotides align to TRBD1. The J segment lost 7 bases and the V segment lost 6 bases, leaving 8 bases of the junction unmatched. The germline V gene encodes CDR1 SGHAT and CDR2 FQNNGV. CDR3 length: 15 amino acids. In DNA, the CDR3 is TGTGCCAGCAGAATGACAGGGGGCATTGGTGAAAAACTGTTTTTT. This sequence encodes CASRMTGGIGEKLFF.

J is TRBJ2-7 and V is TRBV5-3; TRBD2 matches 8 bases. TRBV5-3 falls under the ORF class, with uncertain function. There are 17 residues in the CDR3. The V and J ends lost 2 bases and 0 bases, in that order; junction bases with no gene match: 10. The CDR3 protein is CARSLHCGRMNSYEQYF. The CDR3 bases are TGTGCCAGAAGCTTACACTGCGGGAGGATGAACTCCTACGAGCAGTACTTC.

V usage is TRBV7-8 and J usage is TRBJ1-4; D gene ambiguous. Germline CDR1 reads SGHVS; CDR2 reads FQNEAQ. This CDR3 has 15 amino acids. Trimming left V 0 bases short and J 0 bases short, with 5 bases between. CDR3 bases: TGTGCCAGCAGCTTAGCCCAAACAACTAATGAAAAACTGTTTTTT. Its translation: CASSLAQTTNEKLFF.

The rearrangement links TRBV7-2 to TRBJ2-7; TRBD1 matches at 8 bases. V dropped 3 bases and J dropped 3; count of bases not matched to a gene: 4. The length of the CDR3 is 14 residues. Germline CDR1 is SGHTA and CDR2 is FQGNSA. The CDR3 nucleotides are TGTGCCAGCAGCTTGGGGACAGGTATCTACGAGCAGTACTTC. This sequence encodes CASSLGTGIYEQYF.

This clone occurred once. V is TRBV5-1 and J is TRBJ1-1; tentative D call: TRBD1 (6 bases). Germline V gene data show CDR1 as SGHRS and CDR2 as YFSETQ. CDR3 size: 15 residues. Trimming left V 0 bases short and J 1 base short, with 10 bases between. The CDR3: CASSLEGVGNTEAFF. The CDR3 DNA reads as TGCGCCAGCAGCTTGGAGGGGGTAGGGAACACTGAAGCTTTCTTT.

There are a few counts of this clone. This rearrangement joins TRBV19 to TRBJ1-2, with D unclear. This CDR3 is 13 amino acids long. The germline V gene has CDR1 LNHDA and CDR2 SQIVND (reference sequence). The V and J ends lost 2 bases and 7 bases respectively, with 11 bases between them. CDR3 protein: CASSISLLFGYTF. As DNA, the CDR3 is TGTGCCAGTAGTATATCCCTACTCTTTGGCTACACCTTC.

In DNA, the CDR3 is TGCGCCAGCAGCTTGGCGGGCAGGGGGGTGTACGAGCAGTACTTC. This gives the protein CASSLAGRGVYEQYF. The chain uses TRBV5-1 and TRBJ2-7; perhaps TRBD1 as D (7 bases). The CDR3 sequence is 15 residues long. The V gene's germline CDR1 is SGHRS and CDR2 YFSETQ. Trimming left V 0 bases short and J 4 bases short, with 14 bases between.

The chain is built from TRBV2 and TRBJ2-7; perhaps TRBD2 as D (7 bases). This CDR3 comprises 15 residues. CDR1 is SNHLY, CDR2 FYNNEI, per germline. V dropped 7 bases and J dropped 0 bases, with 16 bases sitting between them. The CDR3, as DNA: TGTGCCAGCAAATCGGTGGCGGGGGCCTCCTACGAGCAGTACTTC. It encodes CASKSVAGASYEQYF.

The J gene is TRBJ1-1, the V gene TRBV7-9; no clear D gene. The V gene's germline CDR1 is SEHNR and CDR2 FQNEAQ (reference sequence). This CDR3 has 13 amino acids. V dropped 3 bases and J dropped 3 bases, with 8 bases sitting between them. The CDR3 DNA follows: TGTGCCAGCAGCTTCGTGCGTGACACTGAAGCTTTCTTT. This sequence encodes CASSFVRDTEAFF. The whole variable domain, remainder taken from reference TRBV7-9 and TRBJ1-1, is DTGVSQNPRHKITKRGQNVTFRCDPISEHNRLYWYRQTLGQGPEFLTYFQNEAQLEKSRLLSDRFSAERPKGSFSTLEIQRTEQGDSAMYLCASSFVRDTEAFFGQGTRLTVV.

This sequence joins TRBV4-2 and TRBJ2-5, with a tentative D call TRBD2 (7 bases). V shed 1 base and J shed 3 bases, with 15 bases lying between them. The CDR3 is 16 amino acids. CDR1 and CDR2 (germline): LGHNA, YNFKEQ. The CDR3 region has the DNA TGTGCCAGCAGCCAAGTGGGGGGGGCGGGAGAAGAGACCCAGTACTTC. It translates to CASSQVGGAGEETQYF.

The V gene is TRBV7-9, the J gene TRBJ1-1; maybe TRBD1 (6 bases). Germline V lookup: CDR1 SEHNR, CDR2 FQNEAQ (reference sequence). The CDR3 consists of 15 residues. The V gene lost 5 bases and the J gene lost 0 bases, with 13 bases spanning the gap. Written as DNA, the CDR3 is TGTGCCAGCAGCCGCTCCGGGACACTGAACACTGAAGCTTTCTTT. Protein sequence: CASSRSGTLNTEAFF.

This clone was seen a few times. The V gene is TRBV9, the J gene TRBJ2-3; a possible D gene is TRBD1 (6 bases). V shed 3 bases and J shed 3 bases, with 17 bases lying between them. CDR3 length equals 16 residues. The germline V gene has CDR1 SGDLS and CDR2 YYNGEE. CDR3 coding DNA: TGTGCCAGCAGCGCCCAACAGGGCACAAGTACAGATACGCAGTATTTT. Protein sequence: CASSAQQGTSTDTQYF.

The V and J genes are TRBV5-4 and TRBJ2-2; the match to TRBD1 covers 8 bases. Trimming at V came to 4 bases and at J to 4 bases, leaving 3 bases not matched to a gene. The CDR3 length is 14 residues. Germline V gene sequence: CDR1 SGHNT, CDR2 YYREEE (reference sequence). The CDR3, as DNA: TGTGCCAGCAGCCAGGGACAGGCCACCGGGGAGCTGTTTTTT. It yields the protein CASSQGQATGELFF.

The chain links TRBV28 to TRBJ2-7; D not certain. The germline V gene encodes CDR1 MDHEN and CDR2 SYDVKM. The CDR3 length is 16 residues. Between the trimmed V and J ends, which lost 2 bases and 4 bases, there was a span of 18 bases. The CDR3 nucleotides are TGTGCCAGCAGTTTACAGGCCCCAAACTTCCTATACGAGCAGTACTTC. The encoded protein is CASSLQAPNFLYEQYF.

The chain has TRBV24-1 and TRBJ2-3; D possibly corresponds to TRBD2 (7 bases). There are 17 residues in the CDR3. The germline V gene encodes CDR1 KGHDR and CDR2 SFDVKD. V lost 4 bases to trimming and J lost 3 bases, with 19 bases between them. CDR3 nucleotide sequence: TGTGCCACCAGTGAATTGGGGGGGGCTAGCAGTACAGATACGCAGTATTTT. Its translation: CATSELGGASSTDTQYF.

The V and J genes are TRBV7-9 and TRBJ2-3; 7 bases fit TRBD2. Per germline, CDR1 SEHNR and CDR2 FQNEAQ (reference sequence). V was pared by 8 bases and J by 1 base, with 6 bases of the junction left unmatched. CDR3 length: 14 residues. As DNA, the CDR3 is TGTGCCAGCCAATCGGCGGGAGGCACAGATACGCAGTATTTT. This sequence encodes CASQSAGGTDTQYF. The full variable domain, in which reference TRBV7-9 and TRBJ2-3 provide the parts outside the CDR3, is DTGVSQNPRHKITKRGQNVTFRCDPISEHNRLYWYRQTLGQGPEFLTYFQNEAQLEKSRLLSDRFSAERPKGSFSTLEIQRTEQGDSAMYLCASQSAGGTDTQYFGPGTRLTVL.